This TCR beta chain was captured by sequencing in a study of a mutant IDH1 vaccine in newly diagnosed glioma. Sample time point: baseline, week 1 (first vaccination visit). Treatment in this sample: pre-vaccination baseline after standard-of-care therapy. The CDR3 sequence is 20 residues long. Germline V CDR1 and CDR2: LGHNT, FRNRAP. The V end was cut by 0 bases, the J end by 3 bases, with 24 bases between. Measured with immunoSEQ multiplex PCR; TCRdb has only the in-frame clones, and not every one. In the table there are fewer than 85,000 clones, around 85% of which are singletons. Here the sequenced sample was PBMCs, taken from a glioma patient treated with radiotherapy, temozolomide or both. The sequence was obtained from a man aged 30 to 39 with glioma. The chain employs TRBV12-5 and TRBJ2-1; tentatively, D is TRBD1 or TRBD2 (6 bases each). The CDR3 bases are TGTGCTAGTGGTTTGGTACAGTGGCAGGGGTCGGAGGGTTTCTACAATGAGCAGTTCTTC. Translating gives CASGLVQWQGSEGFYNEQFF.